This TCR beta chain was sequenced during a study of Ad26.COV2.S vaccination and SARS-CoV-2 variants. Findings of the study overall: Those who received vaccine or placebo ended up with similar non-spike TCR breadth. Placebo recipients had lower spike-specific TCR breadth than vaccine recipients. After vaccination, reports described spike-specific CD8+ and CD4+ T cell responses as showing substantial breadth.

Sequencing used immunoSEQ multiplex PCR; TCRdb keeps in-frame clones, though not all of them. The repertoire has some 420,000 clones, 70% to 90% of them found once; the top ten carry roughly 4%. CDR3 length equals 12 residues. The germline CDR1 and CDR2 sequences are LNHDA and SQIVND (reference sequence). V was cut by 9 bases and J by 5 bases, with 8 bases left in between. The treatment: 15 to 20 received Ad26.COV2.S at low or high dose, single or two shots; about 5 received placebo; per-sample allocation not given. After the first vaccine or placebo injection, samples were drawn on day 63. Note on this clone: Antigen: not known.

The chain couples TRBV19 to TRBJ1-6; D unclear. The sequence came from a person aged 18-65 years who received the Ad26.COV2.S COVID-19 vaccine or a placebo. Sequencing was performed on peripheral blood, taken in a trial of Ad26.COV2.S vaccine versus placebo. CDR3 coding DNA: TGTGCCAGCCGTAGGGATAATTCACCCCTCCACTTT. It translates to CASRRDNSPLHF.